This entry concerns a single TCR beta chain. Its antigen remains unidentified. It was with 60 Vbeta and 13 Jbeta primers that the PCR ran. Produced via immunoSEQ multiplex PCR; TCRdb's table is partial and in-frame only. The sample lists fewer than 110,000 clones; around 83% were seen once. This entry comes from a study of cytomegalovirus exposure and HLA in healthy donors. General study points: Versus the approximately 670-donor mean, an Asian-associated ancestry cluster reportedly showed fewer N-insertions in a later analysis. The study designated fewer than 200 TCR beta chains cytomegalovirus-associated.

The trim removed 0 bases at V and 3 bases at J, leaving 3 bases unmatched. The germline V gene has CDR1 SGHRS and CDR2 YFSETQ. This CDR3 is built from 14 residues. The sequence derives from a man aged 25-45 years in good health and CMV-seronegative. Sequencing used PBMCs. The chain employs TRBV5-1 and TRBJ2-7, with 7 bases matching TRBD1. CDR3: CASSLDRGSYEQYF. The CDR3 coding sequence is TGCGCCAGCAGCTTGGACAGGGGTAGCTACGAGCAGTACTTC.